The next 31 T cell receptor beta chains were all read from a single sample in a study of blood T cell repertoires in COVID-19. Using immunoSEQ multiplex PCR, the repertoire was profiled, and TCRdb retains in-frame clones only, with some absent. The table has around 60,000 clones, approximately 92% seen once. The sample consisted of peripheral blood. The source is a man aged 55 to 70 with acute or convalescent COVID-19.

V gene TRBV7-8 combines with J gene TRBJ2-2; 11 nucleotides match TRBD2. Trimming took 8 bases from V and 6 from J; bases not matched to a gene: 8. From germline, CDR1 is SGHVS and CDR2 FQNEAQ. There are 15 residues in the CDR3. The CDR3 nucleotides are TGTGCCAGCTTTAGCGGGAGGGTCAGGTCCGGGGAGCTGTTTTTT. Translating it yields CASFSGRVRSGELFF.

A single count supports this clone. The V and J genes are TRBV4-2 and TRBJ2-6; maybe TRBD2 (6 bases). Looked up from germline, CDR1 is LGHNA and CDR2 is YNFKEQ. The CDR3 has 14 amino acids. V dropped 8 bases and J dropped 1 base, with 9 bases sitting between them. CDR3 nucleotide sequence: TGTGCCAGCGCCGCGGGGTCTGGGGCCAACGTCCTGACTTTC. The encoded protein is CASAAGSGANVLTF.

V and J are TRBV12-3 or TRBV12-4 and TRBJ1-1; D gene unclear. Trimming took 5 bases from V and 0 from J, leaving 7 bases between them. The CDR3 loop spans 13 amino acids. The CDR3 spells CASSEGLNTEAFF. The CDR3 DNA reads TGTGCCAGCAGTGAGGGCTTGAACACTGAAGCTTTCTTT.

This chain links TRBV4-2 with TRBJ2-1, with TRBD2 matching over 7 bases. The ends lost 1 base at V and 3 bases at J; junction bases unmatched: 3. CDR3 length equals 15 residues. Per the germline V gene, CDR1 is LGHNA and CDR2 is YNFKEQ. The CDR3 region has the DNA TGTGCCAGCAGCCAAGCGGGGACTAACTACAATGAGCAGTTCTTC. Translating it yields CASSQAGTNYNEQFF.

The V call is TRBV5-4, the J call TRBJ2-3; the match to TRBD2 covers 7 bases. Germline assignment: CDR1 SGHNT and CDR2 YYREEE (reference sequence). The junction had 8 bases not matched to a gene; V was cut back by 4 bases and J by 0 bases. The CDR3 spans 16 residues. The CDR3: CASSVDSGLSTDTQYF. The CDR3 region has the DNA TGTGCCAGCAGCGTGGATAGCGGGTTAAGCACAGATACGCAGTATTTT.

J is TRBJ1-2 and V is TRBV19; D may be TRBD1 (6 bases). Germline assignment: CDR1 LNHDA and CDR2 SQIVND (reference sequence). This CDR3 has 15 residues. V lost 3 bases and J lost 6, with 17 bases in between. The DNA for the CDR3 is TGTGCCAGTAGTATTGAGGGACAAATTGTGCATGGCTACACCTTC. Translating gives CASSIEGQIVHGYTF.

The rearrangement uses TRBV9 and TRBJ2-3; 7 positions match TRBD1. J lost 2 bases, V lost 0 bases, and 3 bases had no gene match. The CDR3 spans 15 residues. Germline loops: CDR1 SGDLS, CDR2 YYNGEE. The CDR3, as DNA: TGTGCCAGCAGCGTAGGGGGACAGTACACAGATACGCAGTATTTT. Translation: CASSVGGQYTDTQYF.

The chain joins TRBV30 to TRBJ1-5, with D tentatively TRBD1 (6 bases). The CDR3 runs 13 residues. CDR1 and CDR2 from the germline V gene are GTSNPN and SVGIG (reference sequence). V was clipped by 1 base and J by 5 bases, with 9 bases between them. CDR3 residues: CAWSAEGDQPQHF. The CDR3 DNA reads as TGTGCCTGGAGTGCTGAGGGGGATCAGCCCCAGCATTTT.

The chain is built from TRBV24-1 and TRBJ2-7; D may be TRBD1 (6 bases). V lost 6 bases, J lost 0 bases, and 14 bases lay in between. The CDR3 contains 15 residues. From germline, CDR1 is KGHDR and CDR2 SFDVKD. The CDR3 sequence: CATSSITGPSYEQYF. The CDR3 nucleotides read TGTGCCACCAGTTCAATTACAGGGCCCTCCTACGAGCAGTACTTC.

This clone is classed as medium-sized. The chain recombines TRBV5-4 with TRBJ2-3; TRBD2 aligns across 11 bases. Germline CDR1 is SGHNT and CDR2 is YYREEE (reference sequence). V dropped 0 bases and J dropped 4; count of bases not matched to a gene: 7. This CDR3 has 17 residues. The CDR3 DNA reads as TGTGCCAGCAGCTTGGGGACTAGCGGGCTGGTCGCAGATACGCAGTATTTT. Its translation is CASSLGTSGLVADTQYF.

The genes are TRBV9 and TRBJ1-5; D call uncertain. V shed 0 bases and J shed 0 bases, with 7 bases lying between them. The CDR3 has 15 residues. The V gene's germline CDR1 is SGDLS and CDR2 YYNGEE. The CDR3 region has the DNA TGTGCCAGCAGCGTAGGCGGGGATAGCAATCAGCCCCAGCATTTT. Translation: CASSVGGDSNQPQHF.

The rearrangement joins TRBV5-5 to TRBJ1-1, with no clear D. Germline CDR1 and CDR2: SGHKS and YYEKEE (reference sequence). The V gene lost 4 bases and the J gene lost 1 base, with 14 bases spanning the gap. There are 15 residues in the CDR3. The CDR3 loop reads CASSPRPLTNTEAFF. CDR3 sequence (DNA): TGTGCCAGCAGCCCTCGCCCTCTAACGAACACTGAAGCTTTCTTT.

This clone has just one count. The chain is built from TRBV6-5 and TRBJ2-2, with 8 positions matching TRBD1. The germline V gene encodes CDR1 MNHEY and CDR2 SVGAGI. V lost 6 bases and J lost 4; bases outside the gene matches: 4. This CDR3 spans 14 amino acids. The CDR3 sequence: CASRPTGGTGELFF. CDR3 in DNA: TGTGCCAGCAGGCCCACAGGGGGCACCGGGGAGCTGTTTTTT.

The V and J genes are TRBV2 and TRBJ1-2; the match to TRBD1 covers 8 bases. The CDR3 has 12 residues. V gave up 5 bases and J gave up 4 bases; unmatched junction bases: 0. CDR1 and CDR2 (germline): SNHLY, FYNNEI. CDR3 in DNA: TGTGCCAGCAGTACAGGGGGCTATGGCTACACCTTC. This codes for CASSTGGYGYTF.

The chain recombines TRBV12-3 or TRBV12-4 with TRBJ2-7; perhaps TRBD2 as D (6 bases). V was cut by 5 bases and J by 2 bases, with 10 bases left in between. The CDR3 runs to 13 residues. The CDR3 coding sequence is TGTGCCAGCAGTCTACTAGCTGCCTACGAGCAGTACTTC. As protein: CASSLLAAYEQYF.

This CDR3 is CASSGARGETQYF. The CDR3 nucleotides read TGTGCCAGCTCAGGGGCCAGGGGAGAGACCCAGTACTTC. The chain is built from TRBV3-1 (or the pseudogene TRBV3-2) and TRBJ2-5, with D perhaps TRBD1 (6 bases). The CDR3 is 13 residues long. V lost 8 bases and J lost 4, with 14 bases in between. Per the germline V gene, CDR1 is LGHDT and CDR2 is YNNKEL (reference sequence).

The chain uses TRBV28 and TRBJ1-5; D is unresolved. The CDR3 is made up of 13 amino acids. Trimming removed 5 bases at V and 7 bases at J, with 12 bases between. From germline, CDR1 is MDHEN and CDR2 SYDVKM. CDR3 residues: CASSEGWQQPQHF. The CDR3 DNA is TGTGCCAGCAGTGAGGGTTGGCAACAGCCCCAGCATTTT.

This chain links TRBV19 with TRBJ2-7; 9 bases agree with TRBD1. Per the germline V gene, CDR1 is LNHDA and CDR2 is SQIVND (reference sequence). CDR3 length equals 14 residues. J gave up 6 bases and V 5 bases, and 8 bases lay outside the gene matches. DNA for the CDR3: TGTGCCAGTAGTGTGGGACAGGGCGGCATCGAGCAGTACTTC. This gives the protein CASSVGQGGIEQYF.

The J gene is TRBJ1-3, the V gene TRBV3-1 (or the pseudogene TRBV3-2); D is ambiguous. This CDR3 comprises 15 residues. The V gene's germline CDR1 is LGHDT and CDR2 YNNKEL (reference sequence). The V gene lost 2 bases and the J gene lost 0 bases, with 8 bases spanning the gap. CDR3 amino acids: CASSQTRGSGNTIYF. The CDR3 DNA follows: TGTGCCAGCAGCCAAACAAGAGGCTCTGGAAACACCATATATTTT.

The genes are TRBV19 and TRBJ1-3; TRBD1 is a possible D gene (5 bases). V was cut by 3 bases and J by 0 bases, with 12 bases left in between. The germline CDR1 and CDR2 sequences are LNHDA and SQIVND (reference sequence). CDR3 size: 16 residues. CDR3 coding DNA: TGTGCCAGTAGTATCCCGACAGAATCCTCTGGAAACACCATATATTTT. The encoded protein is CASSIPTESSGNTIYF.

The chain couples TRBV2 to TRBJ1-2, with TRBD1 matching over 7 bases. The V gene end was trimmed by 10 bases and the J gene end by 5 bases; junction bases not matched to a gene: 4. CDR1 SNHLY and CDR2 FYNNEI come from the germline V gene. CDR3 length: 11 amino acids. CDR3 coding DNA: TGTGCCACCCGGGGACAGTATGGCTACACCTTC. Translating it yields CATRGQYGYTF.

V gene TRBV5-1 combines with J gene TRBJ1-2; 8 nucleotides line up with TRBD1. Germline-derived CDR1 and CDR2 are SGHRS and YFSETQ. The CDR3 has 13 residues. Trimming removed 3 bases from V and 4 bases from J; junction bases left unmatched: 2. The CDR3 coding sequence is TGCGCCAGCAGCTCGACAGGGGCCTATGGCTACACCTTC. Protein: CASSSTGAYGYTF.

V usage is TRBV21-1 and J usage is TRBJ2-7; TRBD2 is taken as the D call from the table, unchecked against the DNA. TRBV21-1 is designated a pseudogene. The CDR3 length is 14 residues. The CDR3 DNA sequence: TGTGCCAGCAGCAAAGAGCGGGAGGGCCGCGAGCAGTACTTC. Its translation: CASSKEREGREQYF.

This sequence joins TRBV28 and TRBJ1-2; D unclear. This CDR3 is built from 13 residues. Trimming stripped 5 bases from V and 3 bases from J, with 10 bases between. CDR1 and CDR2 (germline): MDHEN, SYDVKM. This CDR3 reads CASSTTVDYGYTF. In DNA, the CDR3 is TGTGCCAGCAGTACCACGGTAGACTATGGCTACACCTTC.

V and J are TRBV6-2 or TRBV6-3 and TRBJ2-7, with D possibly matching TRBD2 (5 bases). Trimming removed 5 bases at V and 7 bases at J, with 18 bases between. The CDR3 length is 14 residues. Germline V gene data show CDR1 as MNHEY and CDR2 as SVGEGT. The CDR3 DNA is TGTGCCAGCAGTCGCCGAGGGATTACTAAGGAGCAGTACTTC. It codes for CASSRRGITKEQYF.

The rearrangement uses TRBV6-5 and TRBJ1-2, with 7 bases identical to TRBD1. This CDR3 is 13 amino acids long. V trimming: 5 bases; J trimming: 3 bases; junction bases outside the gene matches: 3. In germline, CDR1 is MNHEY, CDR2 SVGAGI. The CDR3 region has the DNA TGTGCCAGCAGTCAGGGACAGTACTATGGCTACACCTTC. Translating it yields CASSQGQYYGYTF.

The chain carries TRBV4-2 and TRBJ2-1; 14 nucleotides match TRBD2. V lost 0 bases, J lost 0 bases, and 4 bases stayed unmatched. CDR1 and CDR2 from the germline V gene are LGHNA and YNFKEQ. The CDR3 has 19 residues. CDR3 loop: CASSQDPTSGRGSYNEQFF. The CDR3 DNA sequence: TGTGCCAGCAGCCAAGATCCGACTAGCGGGAGGGGCTCCTACAATGAGCAGTTCTTC.

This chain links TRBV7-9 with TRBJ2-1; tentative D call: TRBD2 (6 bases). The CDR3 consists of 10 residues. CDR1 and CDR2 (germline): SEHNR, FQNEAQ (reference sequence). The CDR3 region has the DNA TGTGCAAATAGCGGAAATGAGCAGTTCTTC. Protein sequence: CANSGNEQFF.

CDR3 bases: TGCGCCAGCAGCTTGGAAGGGGCCCCGGATCCCCTCCACTTT. Translation: CASSLEGAPDPLHF. The chain uses TRBV5-1 and TRBJ1-6; the D gene is possibly TRBD1 (5 bases). CDR3 size: 14 residues. Germline CDR1 reads SGHRS; CDR2 reads YFSETQ. Trimming pared 0 bases from V and 13 bases from J, leaving 14 bases between.

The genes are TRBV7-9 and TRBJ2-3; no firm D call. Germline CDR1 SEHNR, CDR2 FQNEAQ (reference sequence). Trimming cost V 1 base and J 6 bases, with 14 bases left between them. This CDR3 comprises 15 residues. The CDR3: CASSLETPFGDTQYF. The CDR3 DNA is TGTGCCAGCAGCTTAGAAACTCCCTTCGGGGATACGCAGTATTTT.

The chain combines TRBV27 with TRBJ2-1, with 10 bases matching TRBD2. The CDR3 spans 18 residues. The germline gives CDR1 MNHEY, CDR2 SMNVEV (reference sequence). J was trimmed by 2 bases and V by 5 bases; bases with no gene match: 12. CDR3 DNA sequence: TGTGCCAGCAGTGCGTTCCCGGGACTAGCGTCAGCCTACAATGAGCAGTTCTTC. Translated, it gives CASSAFPGLASAYNEQFF.